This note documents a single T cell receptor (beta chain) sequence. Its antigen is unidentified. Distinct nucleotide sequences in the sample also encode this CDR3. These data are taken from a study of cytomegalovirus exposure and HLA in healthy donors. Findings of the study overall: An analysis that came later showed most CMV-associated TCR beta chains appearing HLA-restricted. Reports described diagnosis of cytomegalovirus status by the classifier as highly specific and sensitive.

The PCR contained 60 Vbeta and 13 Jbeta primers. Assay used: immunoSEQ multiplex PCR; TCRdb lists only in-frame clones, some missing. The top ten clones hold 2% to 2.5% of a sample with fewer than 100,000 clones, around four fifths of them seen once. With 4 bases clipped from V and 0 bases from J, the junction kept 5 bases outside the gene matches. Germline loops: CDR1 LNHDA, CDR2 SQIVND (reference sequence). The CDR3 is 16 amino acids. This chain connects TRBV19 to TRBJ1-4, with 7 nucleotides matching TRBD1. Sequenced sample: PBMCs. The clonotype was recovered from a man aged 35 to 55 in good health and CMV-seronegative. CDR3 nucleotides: TGTGCCAGTAGTAACGGACAGGTTACAACTAATGAAAAACTGTTTTTT. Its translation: CASSNGQVTTNEKLFF.